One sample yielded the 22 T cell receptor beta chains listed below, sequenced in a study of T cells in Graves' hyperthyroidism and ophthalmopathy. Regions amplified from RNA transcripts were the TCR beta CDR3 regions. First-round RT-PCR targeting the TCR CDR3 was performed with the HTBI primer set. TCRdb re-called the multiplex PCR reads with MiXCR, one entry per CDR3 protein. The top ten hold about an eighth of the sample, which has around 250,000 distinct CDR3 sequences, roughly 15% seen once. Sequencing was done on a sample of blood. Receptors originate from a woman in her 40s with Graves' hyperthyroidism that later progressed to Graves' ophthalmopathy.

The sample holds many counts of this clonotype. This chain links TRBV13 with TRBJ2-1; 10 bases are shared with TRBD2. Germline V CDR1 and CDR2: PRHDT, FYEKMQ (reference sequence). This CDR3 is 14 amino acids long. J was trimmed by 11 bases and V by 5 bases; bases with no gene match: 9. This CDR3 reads CASSQSGRAIQQFF. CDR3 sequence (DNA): TGTGCCAGCAGCCAAAGCGGGAGGGCAATTCAGCAGTTCTTC.

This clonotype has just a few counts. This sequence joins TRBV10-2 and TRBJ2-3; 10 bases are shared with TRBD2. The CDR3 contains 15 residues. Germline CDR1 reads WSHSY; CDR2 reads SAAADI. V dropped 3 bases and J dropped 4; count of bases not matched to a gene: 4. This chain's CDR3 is CASSDLAGAADTQYF. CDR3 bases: TGCGCCAGCAGTGATCTAGCGGGAGCAGCAGATACGCAGTATTTT.

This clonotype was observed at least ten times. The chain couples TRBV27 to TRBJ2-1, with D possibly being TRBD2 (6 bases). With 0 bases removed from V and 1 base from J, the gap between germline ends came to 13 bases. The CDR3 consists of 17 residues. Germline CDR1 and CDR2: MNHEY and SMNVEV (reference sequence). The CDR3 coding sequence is TGTGCCAGCAGTTTATCACCCGGGACTCCATCCTACAATGAGCAGTTCTTC. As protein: CASSLSPGTPSYNEQFF.

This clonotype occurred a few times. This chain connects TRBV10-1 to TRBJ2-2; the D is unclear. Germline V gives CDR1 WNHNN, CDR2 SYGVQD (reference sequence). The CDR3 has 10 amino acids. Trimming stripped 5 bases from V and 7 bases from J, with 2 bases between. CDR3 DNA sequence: TGCGCCAGCAGTAACGGGGAGCTGTTTTTT. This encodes CASSNGELFF.

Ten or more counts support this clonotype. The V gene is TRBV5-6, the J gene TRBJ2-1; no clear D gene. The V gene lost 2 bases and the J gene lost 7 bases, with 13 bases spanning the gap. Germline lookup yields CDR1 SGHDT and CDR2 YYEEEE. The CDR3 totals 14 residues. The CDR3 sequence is CASSLIWMMNEQFF. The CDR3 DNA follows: TGTGCCAGCAGCTTAATTTGGATGATGAATGAGCAGTTCTTC.

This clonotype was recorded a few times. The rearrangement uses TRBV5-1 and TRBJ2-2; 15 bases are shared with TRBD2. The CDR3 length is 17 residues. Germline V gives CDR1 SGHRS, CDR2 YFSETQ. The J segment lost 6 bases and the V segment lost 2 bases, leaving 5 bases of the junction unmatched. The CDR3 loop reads CASSFGLAGGPSGELFF. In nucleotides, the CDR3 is TGCGCCAGCAGCTTCGGACTAGCGGGAGGGCCATCCGGGGAGCTGTTTTTT.

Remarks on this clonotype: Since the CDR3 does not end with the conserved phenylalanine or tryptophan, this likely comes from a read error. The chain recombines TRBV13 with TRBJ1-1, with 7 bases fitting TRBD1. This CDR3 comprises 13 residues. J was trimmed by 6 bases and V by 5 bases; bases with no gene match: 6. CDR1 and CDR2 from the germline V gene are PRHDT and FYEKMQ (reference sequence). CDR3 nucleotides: TGTGCCAGCAGCATCGACAGGGACTCTGAAGCTTTCGTT. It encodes CASSIDRDSEAFV.

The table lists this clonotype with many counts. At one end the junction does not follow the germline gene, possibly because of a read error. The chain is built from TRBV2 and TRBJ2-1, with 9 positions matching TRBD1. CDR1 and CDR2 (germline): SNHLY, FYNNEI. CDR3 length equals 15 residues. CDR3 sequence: CAGSGSTGGYNEQFF. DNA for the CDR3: TGTGCCGGCAGTGGGTCGACAGGGGGCTACAATGAGCAGTTCTTC.

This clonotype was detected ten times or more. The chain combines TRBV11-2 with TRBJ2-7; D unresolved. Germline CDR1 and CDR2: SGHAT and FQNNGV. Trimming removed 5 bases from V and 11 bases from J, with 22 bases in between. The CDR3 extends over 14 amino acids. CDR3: CASSPWTQSTKKYF. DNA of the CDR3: TGTGCCAGCAGCCCCTGGACCCAGTCTACGAAGAAGTACTTC.

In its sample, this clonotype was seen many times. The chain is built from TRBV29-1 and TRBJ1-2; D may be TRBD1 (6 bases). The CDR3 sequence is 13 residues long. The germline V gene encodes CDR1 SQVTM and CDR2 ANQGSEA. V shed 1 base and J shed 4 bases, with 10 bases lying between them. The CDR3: CSVEVQGSYGYTF. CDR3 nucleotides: TGCAGCGTTGAAGTACAGGGTAGCTATGGCTACACCTTC.

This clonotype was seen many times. The CDR3: CASSSNYLQYF. CDR3 bases: TGTGCCAGCAGCTCCAACTACCTACAGTACTTC. The chain carries TRBV28 and TRBJ2-5; D unresolved. The CDR3 totals 11 residues. Germline V gene sequence: CDR1 MDHEN, CDR2 SYDVKM. Between the trimmed V and J ends, which lost 6 bases and 11 bases, there was a span of 13 bases. The whole variable domain, filled in from reference TRBV28 and TRBJ2-5, reads DVKVTQSSRYLVKRTGEKVFLECVQDMDHENMFWYRQDPGLGLRLIYFSYDVKMKEKGDIPEGYSVSREKKERFSLILESASTNQTSMYLCASSSNYLQYFGPGTRLLVL.

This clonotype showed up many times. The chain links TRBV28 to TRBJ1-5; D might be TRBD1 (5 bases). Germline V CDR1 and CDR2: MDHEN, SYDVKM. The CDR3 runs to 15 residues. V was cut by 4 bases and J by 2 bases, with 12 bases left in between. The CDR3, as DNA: TGTGCCAGCAGTTCCGCTGGGGGGGGCAATCAGCCCCAGCATTTT. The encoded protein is CASSSAGGGNQPQHF.

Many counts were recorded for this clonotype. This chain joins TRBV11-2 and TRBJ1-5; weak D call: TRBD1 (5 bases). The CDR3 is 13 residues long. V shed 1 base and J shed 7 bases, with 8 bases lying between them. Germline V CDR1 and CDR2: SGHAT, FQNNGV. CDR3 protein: CASSLGRDQPQHF. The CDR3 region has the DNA TGTGCCAGCAGCTTAGGCAGGGACCAGCCCCAGCATTTT.

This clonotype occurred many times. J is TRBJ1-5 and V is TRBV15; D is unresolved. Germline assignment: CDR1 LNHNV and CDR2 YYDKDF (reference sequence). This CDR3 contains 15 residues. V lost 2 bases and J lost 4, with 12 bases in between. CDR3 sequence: CATSRSSGRNQPQHF. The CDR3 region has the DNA TGTGCCACCAGCAGATCGTCAGGACGGAATCAGCCCCAGCATTTT.

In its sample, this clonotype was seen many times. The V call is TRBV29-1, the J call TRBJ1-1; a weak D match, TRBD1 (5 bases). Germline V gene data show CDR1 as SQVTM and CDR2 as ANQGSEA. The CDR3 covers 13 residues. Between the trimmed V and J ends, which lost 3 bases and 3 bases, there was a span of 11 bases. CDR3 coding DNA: TGCAGCGTTGATGGGGGAACGGACACTGAAGCTTTCTTT. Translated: CSVDGGTDTEAFF.

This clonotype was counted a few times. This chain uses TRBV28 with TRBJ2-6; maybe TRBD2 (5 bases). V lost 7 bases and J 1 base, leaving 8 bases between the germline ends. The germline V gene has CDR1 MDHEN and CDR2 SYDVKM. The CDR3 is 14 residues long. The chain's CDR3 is CASKGGSGANVLTF. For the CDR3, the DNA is TGTGCCAGCAAAGGAGGTTCTGGGGCCAACGTCCTGACTTTC.

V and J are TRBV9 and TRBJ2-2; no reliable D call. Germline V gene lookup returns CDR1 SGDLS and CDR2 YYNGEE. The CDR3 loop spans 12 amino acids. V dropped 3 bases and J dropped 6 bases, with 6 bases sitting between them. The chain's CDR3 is CASSANPGELFF. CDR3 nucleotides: TGTGCCAGCAGCGCCAACCCCGGGGAGCTGTTTTTT.

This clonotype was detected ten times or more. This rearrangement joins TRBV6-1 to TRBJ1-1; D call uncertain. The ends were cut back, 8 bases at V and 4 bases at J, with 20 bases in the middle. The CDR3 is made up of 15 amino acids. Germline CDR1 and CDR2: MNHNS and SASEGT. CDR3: CASGLAWVLITEAFF. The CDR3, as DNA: TGTGCCAGCGGCCTAGCCTGGGTATTGATCACTGAAGCTTTCTTT.

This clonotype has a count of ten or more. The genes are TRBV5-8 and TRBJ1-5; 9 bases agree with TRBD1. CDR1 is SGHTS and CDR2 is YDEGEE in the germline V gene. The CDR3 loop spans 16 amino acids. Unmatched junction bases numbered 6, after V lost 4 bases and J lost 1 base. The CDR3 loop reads CASSANRGQSNQPQHF. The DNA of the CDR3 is TGTGCCAGCAGCGCCAACAGGGGGCAAAGCAATCAGCCCCAGCATTTT.

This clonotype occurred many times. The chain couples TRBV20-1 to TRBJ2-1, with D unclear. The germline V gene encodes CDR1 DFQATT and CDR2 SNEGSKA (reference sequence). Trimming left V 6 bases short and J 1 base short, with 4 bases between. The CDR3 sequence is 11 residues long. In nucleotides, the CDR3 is TGCAGTGCCAGATCCTACAATGAGCAGTTCTTC. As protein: CSARSYNEQFF.

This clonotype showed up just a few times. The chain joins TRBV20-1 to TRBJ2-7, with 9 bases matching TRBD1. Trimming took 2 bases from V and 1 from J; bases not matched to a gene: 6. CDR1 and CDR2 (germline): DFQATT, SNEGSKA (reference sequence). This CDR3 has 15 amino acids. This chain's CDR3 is CSARLTGGASYEQYF. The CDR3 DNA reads TGCAGTGCTAGACTTACAGGGGGCGCATCCTACGAGCAGTACTTC.

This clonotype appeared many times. The CDR3 reads CASSWGPSGAQGYTF. As DNA, the CDR3 is TGTGCCAGCAGCTGGGGTCCCTCGGGGGCGCAGGGCTACACCTTC. The V gene is TRBV5-6, the J gene TRBJ1-2; a possible D gene is TRBD1 (6 bases). The V gene's germline CDR1 is SGHDT and CDR2 YYEEEE. V was cut by 3 bases and J by 8 bases, with 20 bases left in between. The CDR3 spans 15 residues.